This entry concerns a single TCR beta chain. Time point indicated: after dendritic cell vaccination, including at tumor progression/relapse. This sample is drawn from a study of glioma-infiltrating T cells after dendritic cell vaccination. Study background: At biweekly intervals, patients got three intradermal dendritic cell vaccine injections.

The PCR used 60 V beta and 13 J beta primers. Using immunoSEQ multiplex PCR, the repertoire was profiled, and TCRdb retains in-frame clones only, with some absent. The table lists tens of thousands of clones, around nine tenths of them singletons. The CDR3 spans 15 residues. The trim removed 2 bases at V and 1 base at J, leaving 0 bases unmatched. The germline V gene encodes CDR1 WNHNN and CDR2 SYGVQD (reference sequence). This sequence was found in a human donor with glioblastoma. J is TRBJ2-1 and V is TRBV10-1, with 9 bases identical to TRBD1. Sequenced here: blood, sampled after dendritic cell vaccination. The chain's CDR3 is CASSEDRGSYNEQFF. The CDR3 DNA reads TGCGCCAGCAGTGAGGACAGGGGGTCCTACAATGAGCAGTTCTTC.